This TCR beta chain appears in the sequencing data of a study of cytomegalovirus exposure and HLA in healthy donors. Findings and caveats of the study: In vitro data verified a few CMV-associated chains as specific for CMV antigens.

Between the trimmed V and J ends, which lost 4 bases and 0 bases, there was a span of 22 bases. The V gene's germline CDR1 is MDHEN and CDR2 SYDVKM. The CDR3 is 19 residues long. This clone was counted once. Its antigen is undetermined. TCRdb's copy holds only in-frame clones and misses some; the assay was immunoSEQ multiplex PCR. The sample gives 130,000 to 150,000 clones, 88% of which show up once; 7.9% is in the top ten. The origin of this receptor is a young woman in good health and CMV-seropositive. The J gene is TRBJ1-5, the V gene TRBV28, with TRBD1 as a possible D gene (5 bases). Material: PBMCs. The DNA of the CDR3 is TGTGCCAGCAGTTCCCCCACGACAGTTCGCACGTATAGCAATCAGCCCCAGCATTTT. This sequence encodes CASSSPTTVRTYSNQPQHF. The variable domain in full, with the rest retrieved from reference TRBV28 and TRBJ1-5, is DVKVTQSSRYLVKRTGEKVFLECVQDMDHENMFWYRQDPGLGLRLIYFSYDVKMKEKGDIPEGYSVSREKKERFSLILESASTNQTSMYLCASSSPTTVRTYSNQPQHFGDGTRLSIL.